The sample holds a few counts of the clone carrying this TCR beta chain. Its antigen remains unidentified. Expressed TCRB transcripts got sequenced, as all isolated RNA was reverse transcribed. Method: immunoSEQ multiplex PCR; TCRdb's copy keeps in-frame clones and lacks some. The data contain some 700,000 clones, 10% to 15% of them seen just once; the ten biggest clones take up less than 0.025%. This record belongs to a study of beta chain features in type 1 diabetes. Findings and limits, study-wide: In type 1 diabetes patients, VDJ junctions had fewer insertions; deletions at these junctions were more frequent. cDNA sequencing could over-represent cells with high TCR expression. In every one of the four CD4+ subsets, TCRB CDR3s were moderately but significantly shorter in Type 1 diabetes patients. Whether HLA type influences TCRB rearrangement remained unresolved here.

Trimming pared 7 bases from V and 5 bases from J, leaving 12 bases between. The CDR3 runs 12 residues. Germline values: CDR1 SQVTM, CDR2 ANQGSEA. The sequenced material came from naive CD4+ T cells from blood. The rearrangement links TRBV29-1 to TRBJ1-5; D unresolved. The sequence derives from a man between 18 and 35 years old with type 1 diabetes. CDR3 in DNA: TGCAGCGGCGGAGATCGGGATCAGCCCCAGCATTTT. It encodes CSGGDRDQPQHF.